The 8 T cell receptor beta chains listed next were all sequenced from one sample in a study of T cell changes during pregnancy in multiple sclerosis. The table came from immunoSEQ multiplex PCR; TCRdb's copy has only in-frame clones and leaves some out. The table lists 55,000 to 75,000 clones, 90% to 95% of them singletons. This specimen consisted of peripheral blood, obtained after pregnancy. All receptors derive from a female donor in good health, enrolled as a control in a pregnancy study.

The chain links TRBV2 to TRBJ2-7; D may be TRBD2 (7 bases). Per the germline V gene, CDR1 is SNHLY and CDR2 is FYNNEI. Trimming took 4 bases from V and 7 from J, leaving 17 bases between them. The CDR3 totals 14 residues. In nucleotides, the CDR3 is TGTGCCAGCAGTGGCCTGGGGGGGGCTGGTGAGCAGTACTTC. Its translation: CASSGLGGAGEQYF.

This chain uses TRBV30 with TRBJ2-7; 10 positions agree with TRBD1. Germline values: CDR1 GTSNPN, CDR2 SVGIG (reference sequence). This CDR3 region has 15 residues. The V segment lost 2 bases and the J segment 7 bases; nucleotides outside the gene matches: 11. Here the CDR3 DNA reads TGTGCCTGGAGTTCCAGGACAGGGGGAAGGGGAGAGCAGTACTTC. This sequence encodes CAWSSRTGGRGEQYF.

The chain employs TRBV7-6 and TRBJ1-1; the match to TRBD1 covers 9 bases. J was trimmed by 8 bases and V by 5 bases; bases with no gene match: 12. The CDR3 is 15 amino acids. CDR1 and CDR2 (germline): SGHVS, FNYEAQ. CDR3 in amino acids: CASSQEGDRVSEAFF. CDR3 nucleotides: TGTGCCAGCAGCCAAGAGGGGGACAGGGTCTCCGAAGCTTTCTTT.

The J gene is TRBJ2-5, the V gene TRBV6-5; the D gene is possibly TRBD1 (5 bases). This CDR3 contains 14 residues. The ends were cut back, 4 bases at V and 5 bases at J, with 14 bases in the middle. Germline V CDR1 and CDR2: MNHEY, SVGAGI. The CDR3 spells CASSLGPPLETQYF. CDR3 coding DNA: TGTGCCAGCAGTTTGGGGCCTCCTCTGGAGACCCAGTACTTC.

The J gene is TRBJ1-4, the V gene TRBV6-1; 9 bases are shared with TRBD1. V lost 4 bases, J lost 5 bases, and 11 bases stayed unmatched. The CDR3 has 17 residues. The germline V gene encodes CDR1 MNHNS and CDR2 SASEGT. CDR3 in amino acids: CASSAVQGAGPNEKLFF. In DNA form, the CDR3 reads TGTGCCAGCAGTGCCGTACAGGGGGCGGGACCCAATGAAAAACTGTTTTTT.

This sequence joins TRBV6-6 and TRBJ1-2; the D gene is possibly TRBD1 (5 bases). The CDR3 is 15 residues long. Germline V gene sequence: CDR1 MNHNY, CDR2 SVGAGI (reference sequence). V lost 2 bases and J lost 5, with 15 bases in between. The CDR3 coding sequence is TGTGCCAGCAGTTACGACCTGGAGGGGCCATATGGCTACACCTTC. Its protein is CASSYDLEGPYGYTF.

Only one count was recorded for this clone. V is TRBV7-2 and J is TRBJ1-1; no clear D. CDR1 and CDR2 (germline): SGHTA, FQGNSA. V was trimmed by 1 base and J by 8 bases, leaving 14 bases between them. There are 14 residues in the CDR3. DNA of the CDR3: TGTGCCAGCAGCTTAGTTGGGCCCCCTACCGAAGCTTTCTTT. Translated, it gives CASSLVGPPTEAFF.

The V call is TRBV4-2, the J call TRBJ1-5, with D possibly matching TRBD1 (5 bases). This CDR3 spans 14 amino acids. Trimming removed 1 base at V and 4 bases at J, with 8 bases between. Germline V gene data show CDR1 as LGHNA and CDR2 as YNFKEQ. The CDR3 loop reads CASSQGRENQPQHF. DNA for the CDR3: TGTGCCAGCAGCCAAGGCAGGGAAAATCAGCCCCAGCATTTT.